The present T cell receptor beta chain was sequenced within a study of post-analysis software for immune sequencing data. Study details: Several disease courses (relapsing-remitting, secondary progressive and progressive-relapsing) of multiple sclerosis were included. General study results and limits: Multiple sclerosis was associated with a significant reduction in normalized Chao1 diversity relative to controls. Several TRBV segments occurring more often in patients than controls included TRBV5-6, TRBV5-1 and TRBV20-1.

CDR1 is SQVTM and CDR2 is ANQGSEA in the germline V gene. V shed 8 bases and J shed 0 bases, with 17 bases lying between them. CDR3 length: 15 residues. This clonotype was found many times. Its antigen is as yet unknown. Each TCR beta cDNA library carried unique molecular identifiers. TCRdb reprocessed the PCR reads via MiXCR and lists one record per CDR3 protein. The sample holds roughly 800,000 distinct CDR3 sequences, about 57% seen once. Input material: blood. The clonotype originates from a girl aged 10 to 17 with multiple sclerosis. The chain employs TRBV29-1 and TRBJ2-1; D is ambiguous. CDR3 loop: CSSKGARSSYNEQFF. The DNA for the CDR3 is TGCAGCTCAAAAGGAGCGCGAAGCTCCTACAATGAGCAGTTCTTC.